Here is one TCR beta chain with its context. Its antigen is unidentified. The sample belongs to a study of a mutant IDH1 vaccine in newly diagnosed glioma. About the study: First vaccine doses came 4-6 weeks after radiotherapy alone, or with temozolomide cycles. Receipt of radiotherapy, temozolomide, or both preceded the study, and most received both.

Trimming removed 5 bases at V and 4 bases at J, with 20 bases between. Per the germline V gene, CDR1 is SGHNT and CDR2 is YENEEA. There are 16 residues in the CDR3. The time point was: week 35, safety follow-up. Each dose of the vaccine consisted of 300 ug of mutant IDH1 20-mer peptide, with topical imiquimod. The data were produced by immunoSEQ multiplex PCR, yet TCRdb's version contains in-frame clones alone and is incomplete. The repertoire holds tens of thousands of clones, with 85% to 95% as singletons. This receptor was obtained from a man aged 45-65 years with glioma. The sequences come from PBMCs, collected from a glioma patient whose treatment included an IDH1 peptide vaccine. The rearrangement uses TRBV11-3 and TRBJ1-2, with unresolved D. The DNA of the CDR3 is TGTGCCAGCAGCCCTAGGTCGGGCCAGGCGGGCTATGGCTACACCTTC. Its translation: CASSPRSGQAGYGYTF.